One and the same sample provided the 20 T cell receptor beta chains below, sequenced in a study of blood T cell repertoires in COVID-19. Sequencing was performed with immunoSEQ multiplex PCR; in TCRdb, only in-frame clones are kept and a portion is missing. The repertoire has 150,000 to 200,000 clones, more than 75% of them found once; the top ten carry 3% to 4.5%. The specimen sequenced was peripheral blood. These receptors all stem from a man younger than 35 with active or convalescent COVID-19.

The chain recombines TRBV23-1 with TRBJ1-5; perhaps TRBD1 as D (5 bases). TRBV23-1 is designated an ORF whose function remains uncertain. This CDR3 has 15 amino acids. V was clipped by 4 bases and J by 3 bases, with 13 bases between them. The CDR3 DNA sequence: TGCGCCAGCAGTCCAGGGTACACGTCCAATCAGCCCCAGCATTTT. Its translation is CASSPGYTSNQPQHF.

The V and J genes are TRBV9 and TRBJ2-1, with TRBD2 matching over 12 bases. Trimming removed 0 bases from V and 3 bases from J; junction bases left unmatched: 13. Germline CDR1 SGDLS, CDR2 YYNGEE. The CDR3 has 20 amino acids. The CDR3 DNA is TGTGCCAGCAGCGTAGAAGGGTGGCTAGCGGGAGGGGGTGGCTACAATGAGCAGTTCTTC. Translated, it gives CASSVEGWLAGGGGYNEQFF.

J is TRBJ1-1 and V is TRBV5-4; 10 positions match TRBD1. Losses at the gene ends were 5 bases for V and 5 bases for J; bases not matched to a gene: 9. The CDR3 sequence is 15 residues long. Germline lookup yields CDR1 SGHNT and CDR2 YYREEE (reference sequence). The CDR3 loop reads CASRGDRGRRTEAFF. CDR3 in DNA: TGTGCCAGCAGGGGCGACAGGGGGCGCAGGACTGAAGCTTTCTTT. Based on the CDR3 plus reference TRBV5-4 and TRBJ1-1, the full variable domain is ETGVTQSPTHLIKTRGQQVTLRCSSQSGHNTVSWYQQALGQGPQFIFQYYREEENGRGNFPPRFSGLQFPNYSSELNVNALELDDSALYLCASRGDRGRRTEAFFGQGTRLTVV.

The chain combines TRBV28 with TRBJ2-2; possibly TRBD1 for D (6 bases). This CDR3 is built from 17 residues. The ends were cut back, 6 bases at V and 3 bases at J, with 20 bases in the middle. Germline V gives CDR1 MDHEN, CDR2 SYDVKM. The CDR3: CASREGLPGHYTGELFF. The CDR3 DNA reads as TGTGCCAGCAGGGAAGGGCTTCCGGGACACTACACCGGGGAGCTGTTTTTT.

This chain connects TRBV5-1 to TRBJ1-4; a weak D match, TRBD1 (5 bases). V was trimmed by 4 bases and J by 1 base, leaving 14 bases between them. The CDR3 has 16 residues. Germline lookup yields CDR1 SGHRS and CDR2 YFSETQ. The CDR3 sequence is CASSPAGGETNEKLFF. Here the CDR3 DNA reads TGCGCCAGCAGCCCGGCCGGGGGTGAAACTAATGAAAAACTGTTTTTT.

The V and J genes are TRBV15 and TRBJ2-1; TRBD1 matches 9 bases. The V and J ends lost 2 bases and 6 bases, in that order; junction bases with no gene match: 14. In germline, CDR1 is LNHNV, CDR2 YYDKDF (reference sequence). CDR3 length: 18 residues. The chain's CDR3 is CATSRPKQGARLSNEQFF. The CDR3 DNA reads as TGTGCCACCAGCAGACCTAAACAGGGGGCCAGATTGTCCAATGAGCAGTTCTTC.

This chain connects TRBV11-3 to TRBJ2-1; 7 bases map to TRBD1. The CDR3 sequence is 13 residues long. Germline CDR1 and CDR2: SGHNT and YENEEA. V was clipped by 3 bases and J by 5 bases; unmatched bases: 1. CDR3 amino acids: CASSFQGDNEQFF. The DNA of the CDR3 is TGTGCCAGCAGCTTTCAGGGGGACAATGAGCAGTTCTTC.

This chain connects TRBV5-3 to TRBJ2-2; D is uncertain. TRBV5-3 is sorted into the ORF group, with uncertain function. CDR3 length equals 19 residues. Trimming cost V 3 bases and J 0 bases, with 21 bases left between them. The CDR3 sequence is CARSYRTHQTFANTGELFF. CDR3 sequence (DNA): TGTGCCAGAAGCTATCGCACTCACCAAACCTTCGCGAACACCGGGGAGCTGTTTTTT.

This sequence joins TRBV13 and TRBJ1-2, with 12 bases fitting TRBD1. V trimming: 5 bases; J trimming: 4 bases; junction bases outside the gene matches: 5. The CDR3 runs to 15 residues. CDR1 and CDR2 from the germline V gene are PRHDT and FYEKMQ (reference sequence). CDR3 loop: CASSQGTGGVYGYTF. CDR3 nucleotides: TGTGCCAGCAGCCAAGGGACAGGGGGCGTCTATGGCTACACCTTC.

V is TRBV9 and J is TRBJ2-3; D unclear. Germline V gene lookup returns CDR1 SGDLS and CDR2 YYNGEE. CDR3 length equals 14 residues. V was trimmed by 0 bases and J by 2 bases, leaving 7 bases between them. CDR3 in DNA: TGTGCCAGCAGCGTAGACACCCACACAGATACGCAGTATTTT. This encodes CASSVDTHTDTQYF.

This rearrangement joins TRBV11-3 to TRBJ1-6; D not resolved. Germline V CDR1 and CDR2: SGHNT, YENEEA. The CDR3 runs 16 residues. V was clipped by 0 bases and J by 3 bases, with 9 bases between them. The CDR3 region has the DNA TGTGCCAGCAGCTTAGATCGAGATAACTATAATTCACCCCTCCACTTT. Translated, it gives CASSLDRDNYNSPLHF.

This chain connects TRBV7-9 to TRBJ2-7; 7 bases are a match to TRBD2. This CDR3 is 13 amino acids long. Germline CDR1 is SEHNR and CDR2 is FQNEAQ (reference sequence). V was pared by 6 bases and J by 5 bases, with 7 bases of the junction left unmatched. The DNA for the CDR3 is TGTGCCAGCAGGCCGGCGGGGGTGCACGAGCAGTACTTC. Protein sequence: CASRPAGVHEQYF.

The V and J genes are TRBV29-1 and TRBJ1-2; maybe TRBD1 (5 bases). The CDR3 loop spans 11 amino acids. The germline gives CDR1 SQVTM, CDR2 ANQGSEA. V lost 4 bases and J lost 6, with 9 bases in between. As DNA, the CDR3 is TGCAGCGTTGTTGAAGGGGATGGCTACACCTTC. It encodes CSVVEGDGYTF.

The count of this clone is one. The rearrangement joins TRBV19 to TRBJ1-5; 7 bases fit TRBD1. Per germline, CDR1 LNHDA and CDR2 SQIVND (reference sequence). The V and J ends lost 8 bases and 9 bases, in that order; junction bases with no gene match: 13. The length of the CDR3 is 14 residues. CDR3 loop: CASRDRGLVLPQHF. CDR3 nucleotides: TGTGCCAGTCGAGATAGGGGGCTTGTTCTGCCCCAGCATTTT.

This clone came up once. CDR3 loop: CASSEWQGNNEQFF. The CDR3 DNA sequence: TGTGCCAGCAGTGAGTGGCAGGGTAACAATGAGCAGTTCTTC. This chain joins TRBV25-1 and TRBJ2-1, with D possibly being TRBD1 (5 bases). CDR1 is MGHDK and CDR2 is SYGVNS in the germline V gene. This CDR3 is built from 14 residues. V was clipped by 3 bases and J by 5 bases, with 11 bases between them.

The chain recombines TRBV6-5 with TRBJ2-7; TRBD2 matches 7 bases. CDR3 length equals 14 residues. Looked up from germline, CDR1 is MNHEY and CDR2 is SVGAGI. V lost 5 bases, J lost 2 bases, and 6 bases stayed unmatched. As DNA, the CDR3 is TGTGCCAGCAGTATCGCGGGAGTCGCCTACGAGCAGTACTTC. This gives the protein CASSIAGVAYEQYF.

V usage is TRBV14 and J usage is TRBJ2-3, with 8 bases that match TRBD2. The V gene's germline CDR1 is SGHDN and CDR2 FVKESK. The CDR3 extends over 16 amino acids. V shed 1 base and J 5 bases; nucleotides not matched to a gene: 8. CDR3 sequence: CASSQALRLAGDTQYF. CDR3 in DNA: TGTGCCAGCAGCCAAGCGTTACGGCTAGCGGGAGATACGCAGTATTTT.

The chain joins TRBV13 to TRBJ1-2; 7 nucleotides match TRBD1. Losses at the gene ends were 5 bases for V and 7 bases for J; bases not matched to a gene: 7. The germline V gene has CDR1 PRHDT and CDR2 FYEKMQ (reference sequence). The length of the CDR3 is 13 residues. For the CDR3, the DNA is TGTGCCAGCAGCCAAGACAGGGCCCCTGGCTACACCTTC. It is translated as CASSQDRAPGYTF.

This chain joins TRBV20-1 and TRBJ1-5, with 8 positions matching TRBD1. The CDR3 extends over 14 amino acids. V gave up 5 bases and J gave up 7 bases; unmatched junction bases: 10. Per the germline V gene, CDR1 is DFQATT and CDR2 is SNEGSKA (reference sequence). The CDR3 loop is CSAGDRGPQQPQHF. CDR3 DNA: TGCAGTGCTGGTGACAGGGGCCCCCAACAGCCCCAGCATTTT.

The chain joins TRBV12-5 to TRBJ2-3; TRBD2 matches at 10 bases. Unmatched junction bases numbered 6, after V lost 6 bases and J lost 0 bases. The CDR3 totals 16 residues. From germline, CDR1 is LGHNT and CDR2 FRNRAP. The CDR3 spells CASGVGLAASTDTQYF. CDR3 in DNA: TGTGCTAGTGGGGTCGGACTAGCGGCCAGCACAGATACGCAGTATTTT.